These 11 T cell receptor beta chains were all obtained from the same sample, sequenced in a study of blood T cell repertoires in COVID-19 (dated by TCRdb to 2019 to 2021). Library preparation used the immunoSEQ multiplex PCR assay. TCRdb carries this immuneACCESS record with in-frame sequences only. Its versions omit some clonotypes, under half of them owing to an unresolved V gene in the studies checked, with the rest unexplained. Within this sample are a few hundred thousand clones, with more than 65% of them counted one time only. The top ten constitute 3.1% of the sample. The source material was peripheral blood. These receptors originate from a woman under 30 with acute or convalescent COVID-19.

V gene TRBV11-2 combines with J gene TRBJ2-1, with 11 bases that match TRBD2. The CDR3 loop spans 15 amino acids. The V segment lost 5 bases and the J segment 5 bases; nucleotides outside the gene matches: 5. Germline V CDR1 and CDR2: SGHAT, FQNNGV. CDR3 sequence (DNA): TGTGCCAGCAGCCCAACTAGCGGGAGCCACAATGAGCAGTTCTTC. Translating it yields CASSPTSGSHNEQFF.

As to this clone: The sample carries other DNA sequences with the same CDR3. The CDR3 DNA follows: TGTGCCAGCAGTTACTCCCAGGGGAGCAATCAGCCCCAGCATTTT. Amino acid sequence: CASSYSQGSNQPQHF. The V and J genes are TRBV6-5 and TRBJ1-5, with D possibly TRBD1 on 6 matching bases. V was clipped by 0 bases and J by 1 base, with 7 bases between them. CDR3 length equals 15 residues. Germline CDR1 MNHEY, CDR2 SVGAGI.

This clone was seen a few times. The chain has TRBV18 and TRBJ2-5; 12 nucleotides align to TRBD2. The trim removed 6 bases at V and 5 bases at J, leaving 10 bases unmatched. CDR3 length: 16 amino acids. Germline CDR1 reads KGHSH; CDR2 reads LQKENI. The CDR3 spells CASSPETSGSTETQYF. The CDR3 DNA reads TGTGCCAGCTCCCCAGAGACTAGCGGGAGTACGGAGACCCAGTACTTC.

V gene TRBV27 combines with J gene TRBJ2-7; 10 positions agree with TRBD2. The length of the CDR3 is 17 residues. The trim removed 4 bases at V and 2 bases at J, leaving 11 bases unmatched. The germline V gene has CDR1 MNHEY and CDR2 SMNVEV (reference sequence). This chain's CDR3 is CASSSSAGGPPPYEQYF. CDR3 in DNA: TGTGCCAGCAGTTCTTCAGCGGGAGGGCCCCCACCCTACGAGCAGTACTTC.

V gene TRBV5-1 combines with J gene TRBJ2-7, with 7 bases fitting TRBD1. CDR1 SGHRS and CDR2 YFSETQ come from the germline V gene. Trimming cost V 6 bases and J 2 bases; bases outside gene matches: 17. This CDR3 has 17 amino acids. Here the CDR3 reads CASKILPSGQAAYEQYF. DNA for the CDR3: TGCGCCAGCAAGATTTTACCCTCCGGACAGGCGGCCTACGAGCAGTACTTC.

The chain uses TRBV18 and TRBJ1-5; D perhaps matches TRBD1 (6 bases). From germline, CDR1 is KGHSH and CDR2 LQKENI. CDR3 length: 17 amino acids. The ends were cut back, 4 bases at V and 0 bases at J, with 16 bases in the middle. CDR3 residues: CASSQAGGGGSNQPQHF. The DNA for the CDR3 is TGTGCCAGCTCACAGGCTGGGGGCGGAGGTAGCAATCAGCCCCAGCATTTT.

This chain uses TRBV9 with TRBJ2-1; TRBD2 matches 12 bases. CDR1 SGDLS and CDR2 YYNGEE come from the germline V gene. This CDR3 has 15 residues. The J segment lost 7 bases and the V segment lost 2 bases, leaving 4 bases of the junction unmatched. For the CDR3, the DNA is TGTGCCAGCAGCGTCGCCGGGACTAGCGGGAATGAGCAGTTCTTC. Translation: CASSVAGTSGNEQFF.

In its sample, this clone was seen once. The V call is TRBV18, the J call TRBJ2-1; 12 nucleotides agree with TRBD2. The CDR3 consists of 15 residues. After removal of 3 bases from V and 5 bases from J, the junction contained 2 bases not matched to a gene. The V gene's germline CDR1 is KGHSH and CDR2 LQKENI. The CDR3 sequence: CASSPASGRDNEQFF. The CDR3 DNA is TGTGCCAGCTCACCGGCTAGCGGGAGGGACAATGAGCAGTTCTTC.

The gene calls are TRBV5-5 and TRBJ2-2; 15 bases agree with TRBD2. The CDR3 has 17 residues. The V gene's germline CDR1 is SGHKS and CDR2 YYEKEE (reference sequence). The V segment lost 1 base and the J segment 9 bases; nucleotides outside the gene matches: 7. CDR3 sequence reads: CASSLTGTSGRNRELFF. The CDR3, as DNA: TGTGCCAGCAGCTTGACCGGGACTAGCGGGAGGAACCGGGAGCTGTTTTTT.

The gene calls are TRBV19 and TRBJ1-1, with 9 bases that match TRBD1. The CDR3 has 14 amino acids. Losses at the gene ends were 6 bases for V and 6 bases for J; bases not matched to a gene: 8. Germline V gene sequence: CDR1 LNHDA, CDR2 SQIVND (reference sequence). The CDR3 DNA reads as TGTGCCAGTAGCAGCGACAGGGGGTGGTCTGAAGCTTTCTTT. Translating gives CASSSDRGWSEAFF.

V is TRBV4-3 and J is TRBJ1-1; 9 nucleotides line up with TRBD1. The V gene's germline CDR1 is LGHNA and CDR2 YSLEER. CDR3 size: 14 residues. The V segment lost 3 bases and the J segment 5 bases; nucleotides outside the gene matches: 4. The CDR3 region has the DNA TGCGCCAGCAGCCACCAGACAGGGGGGACTGAAGCTTTCTTT. Translation: CASSHQTGGTEAFF.